Listed here are 27 T cell receptor beta chains from one sample, sequenced in a study of PD-1 blockade in classical Hodgkin lymphoma (dated by TCRdb to between 2020 and 2021). The library was obtained by the immunoSEQ multiplex PCR assay. In TCRdb, the immuneACCESS table is reduced to in-frame sequences with V and J assigned. These tables do not hold every clone; where another copy was compared, an unresolved V gene accounts for under half, and the others remain unexplained. The sample records around 66,000 clones, around 87% of which are singletons. Approximately 16% of the sample goes to the ten largest clones. What the time point label conveys for this sample: cycle 1 day 1 (C1D1), immediately before nivolumab initiation. Every trial patient had relapsed after autologous stem cell transplantation, and cohorts A, B and C differed in prior brentuximab vedotin exposure. The material was peripheral blood mononuclear cells (PBMCs), obtained at baseline. The origin of the receptors is a human donor with classical Hodgkin lymphoma.

The rearrangement links TRBV5-6 to TRBJ1-1; maybe TRBD1 (5 bases). The CDR3 runs 13 residues. CDR1 and CDR2 from the germline V gene are SGHDT and YYEEEE. Trimming pared 1 base from V and 1 base from J, leaving 5 bases between. The CDR3 loop is CASSLTGNTEAFF. The DNA of the CDR3 is TGTGCCAGCAGCTTGACAGGGAACACTGAAGCTTTCTTT.

The chain has TRBV25-1 and TRBJ2-5; 8 bases align to TRBD2. The CDR3 runs 12 residues. Germline values: CDR1 MGHDK, CDR2 SYGVNS. The J segment lost 5 bases and the V segment lost 11 bases, leaving 7 bases of the junction unmatched. The DNA for the CDR3 is TGTGCCGCTAGGCGGGGGGTTGAGACCCAGTACTTC. It yields the protein CAARRGVETQYF. The variable domain in full, with the rest retrieved from reference TRBV25-1 and TRBJ2-5, is EADIYQTPRYLVIGTGKKITLECSQTMGHDKMYWYQQDPGMELHLIHYSYGVNSTEKGDLSSESTVSRIRTEHFPLTLESARPSHTSQYLCAARRGVETQYFGPGTRLLVL.

The chain recombines TRBV10-3 with TRBJ2-3; 7 bases are shared with TRBD1. CDR3 size: 18 residues. V trimming: 10 bases; J trimming: 0 bases; junction bases outside the gene matches: 19. Germline V gives CDR1 ENHRY, CDR2 SYGVKD. The CDR3, as DNA: TGTGCCACGCAAAACCTACCACCTGGGACAGCAAGCACAGATACGCAGTATTTT. Translation gives CATQNLPPGTASTDTQYF.

The rearrangement uses TRBV5-4 and TRBJ2-7; tentatively, D is TRBD1 (6 bases). Germline assignment: CDR1 SGHNT and CDR2 YYREEE (reference sequence). The CDR3 consists of 16 residues. The V end was cut by 1 base, the J end by 0 bases, with 14 bases between. CDR3 sequence reads: CASSLWATGVSYEQYF. CDR3 bases: TGTGCCAGCAGCTTGTGGGCGACAGGCGTCTCCTACGAGCAGTACTTC.

The J gene is TRBJ2-7, the V gene TRBV25-1; D might be TRBD2 (6 bases). The CDR3 spans 13 residues. Deletions cut 9 bases from V and 5 bases from J, with 17 bases between. Germline CDR1 MGHDK, CDR2 SYGVNS. The CDR3 reads CASGGAGWNEQYF. The CDR3 nucleotides read TGTGCCAGTGGAGGGGCAGGGTGGAACGAGCAGTACTTC.

The rearrangement links TRBV13 to TRBJ2-1; D is ambiguous. CDR3 length equals 16 residues. Deletions cut 2 bases from V and 0 bases from J, with 11 bases between. CDR1 is PRHDT, CDR2 FYEKMQ, per germline (reference sequence). The CDR3 DNA follows: TGTGCCAGCAGCTTAAAGGTGCATAGCTCCTACAATGAGCAGTTCTTC. It translates to CASSLKVHSSYNEQFF.

This clone has only one observation. The gene calls are TRBV15 and TRBJ2-1, with 7 bases that match TRBD1. The CDR3 extends over 14 amino acids. Germline V gene sequence: CDR1 LNHNV, CDR2 YYDKDF (reference sequence). V dropped 0 bases and J dropped 9; count of bases not matched to a gene: 5. CDR3 in amino acids: CATSRDDRVIEQFF. CDR3 in DNA: TGTGCCACCAGCAGAGATGACAGGGTAATTGAGCAGTTCTTC.

V gene TRBV6-1 combines with J gene TRBJ1-6; maybe TRBD1 (5 bases). Trimming shortened V by 5 bases and J by 9 bases, and 17 bases separated the two germline ends. Germline values: CDR1 MNHNS, CDR2 SASEGT. The CDR3 is 15 amino acids. The CDR3 DNA follows: TGTGCCAGCAGTTCTAAAAGGGGAGGCATTTCACCCCTCCACTTT. Its protein product is CASSSKRGGISPLHF.

The table lists this clone with a few counts. The rearrangement links TRBV5-6 to TRBJ1-2, with D uncertain. V lost 5 bases, J lost 4 bases, and 21 bases lay in between. Germline lookup yields CDR1 SGHDT and CDR2 YYEEEE. This CDR3 contains 16 residues. DNA for the CDR3: TGTGCCAGCAGAACCCCGAAGTCGTCCGCCTTCTATGGCTACACCTTC. Its protein product is CASRTPKSSAFYGYTF.

The chain combines TRBV10-3 with TRBJ2-3; the match to TRBD2 covers 8 bases. V was pared by 0 bases and J by 13 bases, with 3 bases of the junction left unmatched. This CDR3 has 12 amino acids. Germline CDR1 reads ENHRY; CDR2 reads SYGVKD. As DNA, the CDR3 is TGTGCCATCAGTGAGTCTGGGACTAGAGAGTATTTT. Protein sequence: CAISESGTREYF.

The chain employs TRBV10-1 and TRBJ1-1, with no clear D. The V and J ends lost 5 bases and 5 bases respectively, with 12 bases between them. From germline, CDR1 is WNHNN and CDR2 SYGVQD (reference sequence). CDR3 length: 13 residues. CDR3 loop: CASSSNGGTEAFF. CDR3 DNA sequence: TGCGCCAGCAGTTCGAACGGTGGTACTGAAGCTTTCTTT.

V gene TRBV5-8 combines with J gene TRBJ2-1; no reliable D call. CDR1 SGHTS and CDR2 YDEGEE come from the germline V gene. With 4 bases removed from V and 6 bases from J, the gap between germline ends came to 11 bases. This CDR3 is built from 13 residues. This CDR3 is CASSQLLGNEQFF. CDR3 DNA: TGTGCCAGCAGCCAATTACTCGGCAATGAGCAGTTCTTC. Using reference TRBV5-8 and TRBJ2-1 for the parts outside the CDR3, the full variable domain is EAGVTQSPTHLIKTRGQQATLRCSPISGHTSVYWYQQALGLGLQFLLWYDEGEERNRGNFPPRFSGRQFPNYSSELNVNALELEDSALYLCASSQLLGNEQFFGPGTRLTVL.

The V gene is TRBV2, the J gene TRBJ2-5; a possible D gene is TRBD2 (6 bases). Germline CDR1 is SNHLY and CDR2 is FYNNEI. Trimming shortened V by 10 bases and J by 5 bases, and 8 bases separated the two germline ends. This CDR3 has 10 residues. The DNA for the CDR3 is TGTGCCACCCGGGGGGAGACCCAGTACTTC. It yields the protein CATRGETQYF.

The table lists this clone with a count of one. This sequence joins TRBV4-1 and TRBJ1-3, with D possibly TRBD1 on 6 matching bases. This CDR3 has 15 residues. From germline, CDR1 is MGHRA and CDR2 YSYEKL. As DNA, the CDR3 is TGCGCTAGCGGGCTTTGGGGGCAGACTGGAAACACCATATATTTT. Its protein product is CASGLWGQTGNTIYF.

The chain has TRBV19 and TRBJ1-5, with D maybe TRBD1 (6 bases). The germline V and J ends were trimmed by 3 bases and 4 bases, with 19 bases remaining between them. CDR3 length: 17 amino acids. The V gene's germline CDR1 is LNHDA and CDR2 SQIVND (reference sequence). The CDR3 bases are TGTGCCAGTAGTATGCCCCCCCGGGGGGCCCGGAATCAGCCCCAGCATTTT. As protein: CASSMPPRGARNQPQHF.

The chain employs TRBV18 and TRBJ1-2; a possible D gene is TRBD1 (6 bases). Germline V gives CDR1 KGHSH, CDR2 LQKENI. Trimming shortened V by 6 bases and J by 5 bases, and 16 bases separated the two germline ends. The length of the CDR3 is 14 residues. The CDR3 reads CASSPDRSSYGYTF. CDR3 sequence (DNA): TGTGCCAGCTCTCCCGACAGGAGTTCGTATGGCTACACCTTC.

The chain recombines TRBV20-1 with TRBJ2-5; D call uncertain. In germline, CDR1 is DFQATT, CDR2 SNEGSKA (reference sequence). CDR3 length: 11 residues. Trimming shortened V by 3 bases and J by 5 bases, and 7 bases separated the two germline ends. CDR3: CSARPGETQYF. In nucleotides, the CDR3 is TGCAGTGCTAGGCCCGGGGAGACCCAGTACTTC.

This CDR3 is CASSYVNPGMNTEAFF. CDR3 nucleotides: TGTGCCAGCAGTTACGTGAACCCAGGGATGAACACTGAAGCTTTCTTT. The V gene is TRBV6-5, the J gene TRBJ1-1, with a tentative D call TRBD1 (5 bases). Germline assignment: CDR1 MNHEY and CDR2 SVGAGI. This CDR3 comprises 16 residues. The V end was cut by 2 bases, the J end by 0 bases, with 13 bases between.

This clone has just one count. The rearrangement links TRBV11-2 to TRBJ2-5, with 10 bases identical to TRBD2. This CDR3 spans 14 amino acids. Looked up from germline, CDR1 is SGHAT and CDR2 is FQNNGV. V gave up 8 bases and J gave up 5 bases; unmatched junction bases: 8. Here the CDR3 DNA reads TGTGCCAGCTTAGAATCGGGACTAGCGGAGACCCAGTACTTC. Residues: CASLESGLAETQYF. Combining the CDR3 with reference TRBV11-2 and TRBJ2-5 gives the whole variable domain EAGVAQSPRYKIIEKRQSVAFWCNPISGHATLYWYQQILGQGPKLLIQFQNNGVVDDSQLPKDRFSAERLKGVDSTLKIQPAKLEDSAVYLCASLESGLAETQYFGPGTRLLVL.

This chain connects TRBV28 to TRBJ1-2; D perhaps matches TRBD1 (5 bases). V shed 8 bases and J shed 5 bases, with 9 bases lying between them. CDR1 is MDHEN and CDR2 is SYDVKM in the germline V gene. The CDR3 contains 11 residues. The DNA of the CDR3 is TGTGCCAGCTTTGCAGGGTATGGCTACACCTTC. Its protein is CASFAGYGYTF.

The genes are TRBV7-9 and TRBJ2-7; D possibly uses TRBD1 or TRBD2 (5 bases each). Germline CDR1 and CDR2: SEHNR and FQNEAQ (reference sequence). Trimming took off 4 bases at V and 7 bases at J, with 17 bases between the two ends. The CDR3 totals 14 residues. The CDR3 reads CASSSPGTPGEQYF. For the CDR3, the DNA is TGTGCCAGCAGCTCTCCCGGGACCCCGGGTGAGCAGTACTTC.

This chain uses TRBV6-5 with TRBJ2-7; D perhaps matches TRBD1 (7 bases). Germline CDR1 reads MNHEY; CDR2 reads SVGAGI. There are 16 residues in the CDR3. Trimming removed 3 bases from V and 1 base from J, with 16 bases in between. The CDR3 reads CASSYSGQGGSYEQYF. For the CDR3, the DNA is TGTGCCAGCAGTTATTCCGGGCAGGGGGGATCCTACGAGCAGTACTTC.

Worth noting for this clone: The junction departs from the called germline gene at one end, perhaps through a read error. The chain combines TRBV7-9 with TRBJ1-2; the match to TRBD1 covers 7 bases. This CDR3 region has 14 residues. The germline V gene encodes CDR1 SEHNR and CDR2 FQNEAQ (reference sequence). DNA of the CDR3: TGTGCCAGCAGCTTAGGTGCACAGGGGCCGACCCCCTCCTTC. As protein: CASSLGAQGPTPSF.

About this clone: Relative to the germline gene, one junction end is altered; a read error may explain this. V gene TRBV7-7 combines with J gene TRBJ2-1, with 12 bases identical to TRBD2. This CDR3 region has 14 residues. The germline V gene encodes CDR1 SSHAT and CDR2 FNYEAQ (reference sequence). The CDR3 loop is CASSSTSGGQSQFF. CDR3 nucleotide sequence: TGTGCTAGCAGCTCAACTAGCGGGGGGCAGTCGCAGTTCTTC.

To note about this clone: A read error may produce the germline difference seen at one junction end. V gene TRBV7-7 combines with J gene TRBJ2-5; D may match TRBD1 or TRBD2 (5 bases each). Germline V gene lookup returns CDR1 SSHAT and CDR2 FNYEAQ (reference sequence). The CDR3 consists of 13 residues. The CDR3 loop reads CASSLRGTETQYF. For the CDR3, the DNA is TGTGCTAGCAGCTTACGAGGGACGGAGACCCAGTACTTC.

The chain has TRBV7-3 and TRBJ2-1; 8 nucleotides line up with TRBD2. The CDR3 loop spans 16 amino acids. With 5 bases clipped from V and 5 bases from J, the junction kept 11 bases outside the gene matches. The germline gives CDR1 SGHTA, CDR2 FQGTGA. The CDR3 nucleotides read TGTGCCAGCAGCCCCCGGGGGGGGAGGGGCAACAATGAGCAGTTCTTC. This gives the protein CASSPRGGRGNNEQFF.

Here the CDR3 reads CASSLGDLPQETQYF. The CDR3 DNA sequence: TGTGCCAGCAGCTTAGGGGACCTACCTCAAGAGACCCAGTACTTC. The gene calls are TRBV11-2 and TRBJ2-5, with D perhaps assigned TRBD1 or TRBD2 (5 bases each). The CDR3 is made up of 15 amino acids. V was clipped by 1 base and J by 2 bases, with 11 bases between them. In germline, CDR1 is SGHAT, CDR2 FQNNGV.